A selection of T cell receptor beta chains follows, all from one sample in a study of blood T cell repertoires in COVID-19. Assay used: immunoSEQ multiplex PCR; TCRdb lists only in-frame clones, some missing. The repertoire holds 300,000 to 400,000 clones, with more than 70% as singletons. Sequencing was performed on peripheral blood. Every receptor here comes from a woman aged 30 to 39 with COVID-19, enrolled during active disease. Each CDR3 is given with its conserved first and last residue. The D gene is left open where the match is weak. The listing skips clone size in some rows; elsewhere it reads once, few, many or a size class.

NA	12	TRBV11-3	NA	TRBJ1-1	CASSLRYTEAFF	TGTGCCAGCAGCTTACGTTACACTGAAGCTTTCTTT
NA	13	TRBV14	NA	TRBJ2-5	CASSQGHLGAQYF	TGTGCCAGCAGCCAAGGACACCTAGGGGCCCAGTACTTC
NA	14	TRBV11-2	NA	TRBJ1-6	CASSLQANNSPLHF	TGTGCCAGCAGCTTACAGGCGAATAATTCACCCCTCCACTTT
NA	14	TRBV5-1	NA	TRBJ1-4	CASSSGHGREKLFF	TGCGCCAGCAGCTCGGGTCATGGCCGAGAAAAACTGTTTTTT
NA	13	TRBV5-5	TRBD2	TRBJ2-2	CASSPLAAGELFF	TGTGCCAGCAGCCCCCTAGCGGCGGGGGAGCTGTTTTTT
NA	16	TRBV3-1/TRBV3-2	NA	TRBJ2-6	CASSQVGGTGANVLTF	TGTGCCAGCAGCCAAGTTGGGGGCACTGGGGCCAACGTCCTGACTTTC
NA	18	TRBV4-1	NA	TRBJ1-2	CASSQGGRYPDLNYGYTF	TGCGCCAGCAGCCAAGGAGGAAGGTATCCCGATCTTAACTATGGCTACACCTTC
NA	15	TRBV18	TRBD1	TRBJ2-6	CASSPTGVGANVLTF	TGTGCCAGCTCGCCTACAGGGGTTGGGGCCAACGTCCTGACTTTC
NA	13	TRBV7-2	NA	TRBJ2-1	CASRAGPNNEQFF	TGTGCCAGCAGGGCGGGACCCAACAATGAGCAGTTCTTC
once	14	TRBV6-5	TRBD1	TRBJ1-2	CASSLDRGGLGYTF	TGTGCCAGCAGTTTGGACAGGGGGGGATTGGGCTACACCTTC
NA	14	TRBV7-9	NA	TRBJ1-2	CASSLGTDNYGYTF	TGTGCCAGCAGCTTAGGTACAGATAACTATGGCTACACCTTC
NA	16	TRBV5-8	NA	TRBJ2-1	CASSLKSQGSYNEQFF	TGTGCCAGCAGCTTGAAGAGTCAGGGCTCCTACAATGAGCAGTTCTTC
NA	13	TRBV27	TRBD1	TRBJ1-2	CASSTRQGDGYTF	TGTGCCAGCAGCACCCGACAGGGGGATGGCTACACCTTC
NA	15	TRBV5-3	TRBD1	TRBJ1-4	CARSLQGAGGEKLFF	TGTGCCAGAAGCTTGCAGGGGGCAGGTGGGGAAAAACTGTTTTTT
NA	16	TRBV4-3	NA	TRBJ1-2	CASSQDVTVTNYGYTF	TGCGCCAGCAGCCAAGACGTAACAGTCACTAACTATGGCTACACCTTC
NA	13	TRBV27	NA	TRBJ1-1	CASSYRSNTEAFF	TGTGCCAGCAGTTACCGGTCGAACACTGAAGCTTTCTTT
NA	16	TRBV15	TRBD2	TRBJ2-7	CATSREAGGLSLEQYF	TGTGCCACCAGCAGAGAAGCGGGGGGCCTCTCTCTCGAGCAGTACTTC
few	15	TRBV6-1	TRBD2	TRBJ2-5	CASSEAGGGQETQYF	TGTGCCAGCAGTGAAGCCGGGGGGGGACAAGAGACCCAGTACTTC
once	16	TRBV14	NA	TRBJ2-6	CASSQLTGPGANVLTF	TGTGCCAGCAGCCAACTTACAGGGCCTGGGGCCAACGTCCTGACTTTC
NA	16	TRBV5-5	TRBD1	TRBJ1-4	CASSTAWTGTNEKLFF	TGTGCCAGCAGCACCGCCTGGACAGGGACTAATGAAAAACTGTTTTTT
NA	14	TRBV5-6	NA	TRBJ1-1	CASSLAQGNTEAFF	TGTGCCAGCAGCTTGGCTCAGGGAAACACTGAAGCTTTCTTT
NA	12	TRBV15	NA	TRBJ1-5	CATSRANQPQHF	TGTGCCACCAGCAGGGCAAATCAGCCCCAGCATTTT
NA	13	TRBV10-3	NA	TRBJ1-4	CAISPGLREKLFF	TGTGCCATCAGTCCGGGTCTACGGGAAAAACTGTTTTTT
NA	17	TRBV19	NA	TRBJ2-5	CASSIGTGRRGQETQYF	TGTGCCAGTAGTATCGGGACGGGTAGGCGGGGTCAAGAGACCCAGTACTTC
few	16	TRBV13	NA	TRBJ2-3	CASSLPPQRGTDTQYF	TGTGCCAGCAGCTTACCACCACAGCGGGGCACAGATACGCAGTATTTT
few	15	TRBV2	NA	TRBJ2-2	CASLSEMANTGELFF	TGTGCCAGCCTCAGCGAGATGGCGAACACCGGGGAGCTGTTTTTT
once	14	TRBV4-2	TRBD2	TRBJ2-7	CASSQVSGGNEQYF	TGTGCCAGCAGCCAAGTAAGCGGGGGCAACGAGCAGTACTTC
NA	13	TRBV30	TRBD2	TRBJ2-1	CAWSRGGNNEQFF	TGTGCCTGGAGCCGGGGGGGGAACAATGAGCAGTTCTTC
NA	13	TRBV29-1	NA	TRBJ1-4	CSAGNRDNEKLFF	TGCAGCGCTGGAAACAGGGATAATGAAAAACTGTTTTTT
NA	15	TRBV6-6	TRBD1	TRBJ1-4	CASSQPGTANEKLFF	TGTGCCAGCAGTCAACCCGGGACAGCTAATGAAAAACTGTTTTTT
NA	14	TRBV14	NA	TRBJ1-6	CASSRGGYNSPLHF	TGTGCCAGCAGCCGTGGGGGGTATAATTCACCCCTCCACTTT
NA	15	TRBV5-6	NA	TRBJ1-4	CASSLTGPPGEKLFF	TGTGCCAGCAGCCTTACAGGGCCACCTGGGGAAAAACTGTTTTTT
few	16	TRBV4-2	NA	TRBJ1-6	CASSHGRRGFSSPLHF	TGTGCCAGCAGCCACGGTCGTAGGGGATTTTCTTCACCCCTCCACTTT
NA	16	TRBV11-3	TRBD2	TRBJ2-3	CASSRNSGGSGDTQYF	TGTGCCAGCAGCCGAAATAGCGGGGGCTCGGGGGATACGCAGTATTTT
once	13	TRBV2	TRBD1	TRBJ1-6	CASSQDRASPLHF	TGTGCCAGCAGTCAAGACAGGGCCTCACCCCTCCACTTT
few	12	TRBV29-1	TRBD1	TRBJ1-6	CSVEDYMGQWVF	TGCAGCGTTGAAGATTATATGGGACAGTGGGTCTTT
NA	15	TRBV6-5	TRBD1	TRBJ1-4	CASGRDRPTNEKLFF	TGTGCCAGCGGAAGGGACAGACCAACTAATGAAAAACTGTTTTTT
once	19	TRBV5-1	TRBD2	TRBJ2-1	CASSGLGLAGGSSYNEQFF	TGCGCCAGCAGCGGACTGGGACTAGCGGGGGGGAGCTCCTACAATGAGCAGTTCTTC
NA	18	TRBV4-1	TRBD1	TRBJ2-7	CASSQSKGGFGFVGEQYF	TGCGCCAGCAGCCAAAGTAAAGGGGGCTTTGGCTTTGTCGGCGAGCAGTACTTC
NA	16	TRBV5-1	NA	TRBJ1-4	CASSLGQPRSNEKLFF	TGCGCCAGCAGCTTAGGACAGCCAAGATCCAATGAAAAACTGTTTTTT
NA	15	TRBV24-1	NA	TRBJ2-3	CATSDSRQVADTQYF	TGTGCCACCAGTGATTCGCGACAGGTGGCAGATACGCAGTATTTT
NA	15	TRBV7-9	TRBD1	TRBJ1-2	CASSLPGTGLVGYTF	TGTGCCAGCAGCTTACCAGGGACAGGGTTAGTTGGCTACACCTTC
NA	15	TRBV4-3	TRBD1	TRBJ1-5	CASSQGGQSNQPQHF	TGCGCCAGCAGCCAAGGGGGACAGAGCAATCAGCCCCAGCATTTT
once	15	TRBV7-8	NA	TRBJ1-2	CASSLGQRGTYGYTF	TGTGCCAGCAGCTTAGGGCAGCGGGGGACCTATGGCTACACCTTC
NA	14	TRBV3-1/TRBV3-2	TRBD1	TRBJ2-1	CASSPRDRDNEQFF	TGTGCCAGCAGCCCACGGGACAGAGACAATGAGCAGTTCTTC
NA	17	TRBV19	TRBD1	TRBJ1-5	CASRMTGWGNGNQPQHF	TGTGCCAGTAGGATGACAGGGTGGGGTAATGGCAATCAGCCCCAGCATTTT
NA	15	TRBV5-4	TRBD1	TRBJ1-2	CASSWTGAKGSSYTF	TGTGCCAGCAGCTGGACAGGGGCCAAGGGGAGTAGCTACACCTTC
NA	14	TRBV2	NA	TRBJ1-4	CASRKDSPNEKLFF	TGTGCCAGCAGGAAAGACAGTCCTAATGAAAAACTGTTTTTT
NA	16	TRBV9	TRBD2	TRBJ2-1	CASSDLAGVSYNEQFF	TGTGCCAGCAGCGATTTAGCGGGGGTGTCCTACAATGAGCAGTTCTTC
NA	15	TRBV19	NA	TRBJ1-5	CASSPTGYSNQPQHF	TGTGCCAGTAGTCCGACAGGCTATAGCAATCAGCCCCAGCATTTT
NA	12	TRBV7-9	NA	TRBJ2-7	CASSFPGYEQYF	TGTGCCAGCAGCTTTCCAGGCTACGAGCAGTACTTC
NA	15	TRBV9	TRBD1	TRBJ1-2	CASSPKQGGNYGYTF	TGTGCCAGCAGCCCTAAACAGGGGGGGAACTATGGCTACACCTTC
NA	16	TRBV6-6	TRBD1	TRBJ1-1	CASSKTTGTGMSEAFF	TGTGCCAGCAGTAAAACTACCGGGACAGGGATGTCTGAAGCTTTCTTT
NA	12	TRBV6-5	NA	TRBJ2-3	CASSRGTDTQYF	TGTGCCAGCAGCAGGGGAACGGATACGCAGTATTTT
NA	14	TRBV6-7	NA	TRBJ2-7	CARSRGAGPYEQYF	TGTGCCCGAAGTCGGGGGGCAGGGCCCTACGAGCAGTACTTC